The present T cell receptor (beta chain) was sequenced within a study of cytomegalovirus exposure and HLA in healthy donors. In the study overall: Of all 400 or so donors who were genotyped, about 84% belonged to the Caucasian-associated ancestry cluster.

V shed 2 bases, J shed 6 bases, and the junction held 4 bases outside the gene matches. CDR1 is KGHSH, CDR2 LQKENI, per germline. CDR3 length equals 14 residues. This clone was seen a single time. A multiplex PCR was run with 60 Vbeta primers and 13 Jbeta primers. Generated by immunoSEQ multiplex PCR, the TCRdb table keeps only in-frame clones and is missing some. The repertoire holds about 110,000 clones, with approximately 69% as singletons. The source of this sequence is a man aged 25-40 years in good health and CMV-seronegative. The gene calls are TRBV18 and TRBJ2-7; 10 bases fit TRBD1. The specimen was PBMCs. Written as DNA, the CDR3 is TGTGCCAGCTCACCAGGGACAGGGGATCCCGAGCAGTACTTC. It encodes CASSPGTGDPEQYF. Full variable domain (outside the CDR3, taken from reference TRBV18 and TRBJ2-7): NAGVMQNPRHLVRRRGQEARLRCSPMKGHSHVYWYRQLPEEGLKFMVYLQKENIIDESGMPKERFSAEFPKEGPSILRIQQVVRGDSAAYFCASSPGTGDPEQYFGPGTRLTVT.